This T cell receptor beta chain emerged from a study of blood T cell repertoires in COVID-19. The overall study: COVID-19 samples collected from the United States, Italy and Spain covered acute and convalescent phases.

This clone was counted only a few times. As originally analysed: How many nucleated cells were present was estimated from reference gene primer amplification. Using immunoSEQ multiplex PCR, the repertoire was profiled, and TCRdb retains in-frame clones only, with some absent. That table supplies the V and J calls and clone size; D and trimming were determined from the DNA. The sample yields over 200,000 clones, around 90% seen once. This TCR was sampled from a man aged 60-69 years who had recovered from COVID-19. Sequencing input: peripheral blood.

The CDR3, as DNA: TGCAGCGTCCCGAGGGGAGGGAACACTGAAGCTTTCTTT. It specifies CSVPRGGNTEAFF. J is TRBJ1-1 and V is TRBV29-1; a weak D match, TRBD1 (5 bases). Deletions cut 6 bases from V and 1 base from J, with 12 bases between. The CDR3 is 13 residues long. The germline gives CDR1 SQVTM, CDR2 ANQGSEA. The full variable domain, completed using reference TRBV29-1 and TRBJ1-1, is SAVISQKPSRDICQRGTSLTIQCQVDSQVTMMFWYRQQPGQSLTLIATANQGSEATYESGFVIDKFPISRPNLTFSTLTVSNMSPEDSSIYLCSVPRGGNTEAFFGQGTRLTVV.